Listed here are 10 T cell receptor beta chains from one sample, sequenced in a study of breast tumors, draining lymph nodes, adjacent tissues. Axillary draining lymph nodes of breast cancer patients supplied the node samples. Via MiXCR, TCRdb re-called the multiplex PCR reads, giving one row per CDR3 protein. The sample contains 150,000 to 250,000 distinct CDR3 sequences, approximately 31% of which appear only once. Sequences were obtained from axillary lymph node tissue. The receptors come from a female donor with breast cancer. Some clones in this sample may be carry-over from other donors' samples.

This clonotype was seen many times. V usage is TRBV6-2 or TRBV6-3 and J usage is TRBJ2-2, with TRBD2 identical over 13 bases. The trim removed 4 bases at V and 1 base at J, leaving 12 bases unmatched. Germline CDR1 reads MNHEY; CDR2 reads SVGEGT. The CDR3 runs 20 residues. DNA of the CDR3: TGTGCCAGCAGTTCCTACGTCTCAGGGACTAGCGGGGTGAACACCGGGGAGCTGTTTTTT. Its translation is CASSSYVSGTSGVNTGELFF.

This CDR3 reads CASSAPGQGNQPQHF. The CDR3, as DNA: TGTGCCAGCAGTGCACCGGGACAGGGAAATCAGCCCCAGCATTTT. The gene calls are TRBV14 and TRBJ1-5; 9 nucleotides align to TRBD1. In germline, CDR1 is SGHDN, CDR2 FVKESK. The CDR3 runs to 15 residues. The trim removed 6 bases at V and 4 bases at J, leaving 7 bases unmatched. The full variable domain, rest sourced from reference TRBV14 and TRBJ1-5, is EAGVTQFPSHSVIEKGQTVTLRCDPISGHDNLYWYRRVMGKEIKFLLHFVKESKQDESGMPNNRFLAERTGGTYSTLKVQPAELEDSGVYFCASSAPGQGNQPQHFGDGTRLSIL.

This clonotype was found many times. The chain employs TRBV2 and TRBJ2-5, with 8 bases aligning to TRBD1. CDR1 SNHLY and CDR2 FYNNEI come from the germline V gene. CDR3 size: 15 residues. The V gene end was trimmed by 6 bases and the J gene end by 3 bases; junction bases not matched to a gene: 9. Here the CDR3 reads CASSSGTGFEETQYF. Written as DNA, the CDR3 is TGTGCCAGCAGCTCCGGGACAGGTTTTGAAGAGACCCAGTACTTC.

This chain connects TRBV27 to TRBJ2-2; 9 bases fit TRBD2. V was clipped by 7 bases and J by 4 bases; unmatched bases: 13. Germline lookup yields CDR1 MNHEY and CDR2 SMNVEV (reference sequence). The CDR3 loop spans 17 amino acids. CDR3 sequence: CASNWVSAGGPTGELFF. CDR3 bases: TGTGCCAGCAATTGGGTTTCGGCGGGAGGGCCCACCGGGGAGCTGTTTTTT.

V gene TRBV6-1 combines with J gene TRBJ2-4; D gene unclear. The V and J ends lost 4 bases and 0 bases respectively, with 16 bases between them. Germline CDR1 and CDR2: MNHNS and SASEGT. The length of the CDR3 is 17 residues. As DNA, the CDR3 is TGTGCCAGCAGTGGCCTCGCGTGGGCTGTAGCCAAAAACATTCAGTACTTC. Amino acid sequence: CASSGLAWAVAKNIQYF.

This clonotype was counted many times. The V gene is TRBV5-6, the J gene TRBJ1-4; D might be TRBD1 (6 bases). Germline-derived CDR1 and CDR2 are SGHDT and YYEEEE. The CDR3 loop spans 15 amino acids. Trimming stripped 4 bases from V and 0 bases from J, with 10 bases between. Here the CDR3 DNA reads TGTGCCAGCAGCCCCAGGGGCACAACTAATGAAAAACTGTTTTTT. Translation: CASSPRGTTNEKLFF.

A note on this clonotype: This clone may be a read error of a much larger clone one base away. Because the CDR3 is missing its conserved closing phenylalanine or tryptophan, this is likely a read error. The V and J genes are TRBV14 and TRBJ1-2; D ambiguous. V was shortened by 4 bases and J by 7 bases, with 13 bases between the two germline ends. The CDR3 is 13 residues long. CDR1 SGHDN and CDR2 FVKESK come from the germline V gene. CDR3 sequence (DNA): TGTGCCAGCAGCCCGGCCGTGGAGGTTGGCTACACCTCC. This sequence encodes CASSPAVEVGYTS.

This clonotype was picked up a small number of times. Being one base from a much bigger clone, this may be a read error. This chain links TRBV20-1 with TRBJ2-3; 7 positions agree with TRBD2. Germline V gene sequence: CDR1 DFQATT, CDR2 SNEGSKA (reference sequence). This CDR3 spans 16 amino acids. The CDR3 DNA follows: TGCAGTGCTAGAGATCCCGGGCGGGGGAGCACAGGTACGCAGTATTTT. The encoded protein is CSARDPGRGSTGTQYF.

The table lists this clonotype with many counts. The CDR3 nucleotides read TGCAGTGCTATCAAAAGGGAGACCCAGTACTTC. Protein: CSAIKRETQYF. V and J are TRBV20-1 and TRBJ2-5; D unclear. The CDR3 sequence is 11 residues long. Trimming stripped 4 bases from V and 5 bases from J, with 8 bases between. Germline CDR1 is DFQATT and CDR2 is SNEGSKA (reference sequence).

This clonotype was counted many times. This sequence joins TRBV3-1 and TRBJ1-2; unclear D gene. This CDR3 is 13 amino acids long. Germline CDR1 is LGHDT and CDR2 is YNNKEL (reference sequence). Trimming pared 3 bases from V and 6 bases from J, leaving 11 bases between. The CDR3 is CASSQTSVDGYTF. CDR3 in DNA: TGTGCCAGCAGCCAGACCTCGGTGGATGGCTACACCTTC. The full variable domain, its missing parts supplied by reference TRBV3-1 and TRBJ1-2, is DTAVSQTPKYLVTQMGNDKSIKCEQNLGHDTMYWYKQDSKKFLKIMFSYNNKELIINETVPNRFSPKSPDKAHLNLHINSLELGDSAVYFCASSQTSVDGYTFGSGTRLTVV.